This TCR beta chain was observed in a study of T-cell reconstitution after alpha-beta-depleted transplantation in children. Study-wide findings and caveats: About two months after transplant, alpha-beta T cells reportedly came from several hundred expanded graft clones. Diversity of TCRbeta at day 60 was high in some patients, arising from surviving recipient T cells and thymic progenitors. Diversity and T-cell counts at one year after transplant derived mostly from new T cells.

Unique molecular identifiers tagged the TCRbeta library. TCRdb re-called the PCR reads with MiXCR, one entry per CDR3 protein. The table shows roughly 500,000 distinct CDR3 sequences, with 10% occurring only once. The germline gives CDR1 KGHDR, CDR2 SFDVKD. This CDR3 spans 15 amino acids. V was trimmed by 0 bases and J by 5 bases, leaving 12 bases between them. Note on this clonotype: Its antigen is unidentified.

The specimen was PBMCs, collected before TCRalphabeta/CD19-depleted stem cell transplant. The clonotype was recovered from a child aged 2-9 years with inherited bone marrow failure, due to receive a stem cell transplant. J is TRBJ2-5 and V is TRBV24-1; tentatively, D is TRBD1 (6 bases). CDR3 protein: CATSDLGPTGETQYF. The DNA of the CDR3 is TGTGCCACCAGTGATTTGGGGCCAACAGGGGAGACCCAGTACTTC.